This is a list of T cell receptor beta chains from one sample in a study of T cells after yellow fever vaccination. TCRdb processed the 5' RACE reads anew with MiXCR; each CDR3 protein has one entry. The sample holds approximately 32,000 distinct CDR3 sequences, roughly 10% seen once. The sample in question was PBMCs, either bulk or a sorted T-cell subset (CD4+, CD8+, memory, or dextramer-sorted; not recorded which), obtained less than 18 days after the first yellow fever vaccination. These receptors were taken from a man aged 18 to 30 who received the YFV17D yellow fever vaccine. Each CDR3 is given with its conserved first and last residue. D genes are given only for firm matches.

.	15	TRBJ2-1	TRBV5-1	CASSLLGYSYNEQFF
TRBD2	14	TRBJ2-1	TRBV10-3	CAISLRTSEGEQFF
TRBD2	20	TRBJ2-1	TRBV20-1	CSALSPGRLAGSSGYNEQFF
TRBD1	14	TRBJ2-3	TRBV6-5	CEPHRDRVPPGQYF
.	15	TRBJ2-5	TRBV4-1	CASSQGDGGQETQYF
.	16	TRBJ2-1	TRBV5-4	CASSSGTKRTYNEQFF
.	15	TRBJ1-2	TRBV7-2	CASSLMAGATYGYTF
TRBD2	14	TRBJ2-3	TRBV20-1	CSAISGGGGNTQYF
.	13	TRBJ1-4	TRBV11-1	CASSLHRNEKLFF
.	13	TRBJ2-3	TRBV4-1	CASSLGLADTQYF
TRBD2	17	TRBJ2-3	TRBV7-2	CASSFLRLAGGTDTQYF
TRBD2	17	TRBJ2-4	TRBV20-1	CSARDLSGGTGGNIQYF
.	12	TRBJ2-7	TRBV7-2	CASSLNFYEQYF
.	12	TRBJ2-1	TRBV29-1	CSVGQTYNEQFF
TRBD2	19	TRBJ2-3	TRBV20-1	CSAQIPRLAGGLNDGTQYF
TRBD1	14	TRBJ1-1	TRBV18	CASSPRGTEIEAFF
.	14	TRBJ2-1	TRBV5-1	CASSSGRSYNEQFF
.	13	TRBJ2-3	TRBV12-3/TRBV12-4	CASSPGVPDTQYF
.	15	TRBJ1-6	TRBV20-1	CSAHTAGFGNSPLHF
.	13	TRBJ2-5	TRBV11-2	CASSLGARETQYF
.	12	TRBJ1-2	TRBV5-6	CASSSGGYGYTF
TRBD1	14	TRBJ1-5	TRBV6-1	CASRKGTEYQPQHF
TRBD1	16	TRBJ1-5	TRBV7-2	CASSTQGGFSNQPQHF
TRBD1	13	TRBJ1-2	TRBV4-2	CASSRTGNYGYTF
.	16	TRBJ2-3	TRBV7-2	CASSEASPGGTDTQYF
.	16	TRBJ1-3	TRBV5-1	CASSLVSGIAGNTIYF
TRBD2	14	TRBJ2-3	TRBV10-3	CAIMRGVGTDTQYF
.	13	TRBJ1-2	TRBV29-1	CSVEESYPYGYTF
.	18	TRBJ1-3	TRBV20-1	CSAVGDRIRSGGGNTIYF
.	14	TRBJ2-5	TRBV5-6	CASSPGGGTETQYF
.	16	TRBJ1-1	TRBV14	CASSQMTGYMNTEAFF
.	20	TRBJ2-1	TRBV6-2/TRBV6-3	CASSSDWTAAYLSSYNEQFF
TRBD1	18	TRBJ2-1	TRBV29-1	CSVQTGTGLRGSYNEQFF
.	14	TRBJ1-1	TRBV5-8	CASSLGGGNTEAFF
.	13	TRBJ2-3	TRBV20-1	CSANLGGTDTQYF
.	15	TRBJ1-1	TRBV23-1	CASSQSEPGNTEAFF
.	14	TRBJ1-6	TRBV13	CASSLGRRAPPLHF